These 17 T cell receptor beta chains share one sample of origin, sequenced in a study of cytomegalovirus exposure and HLA in healthy donors. PCR involved 60 Vbeta and 13 Jbeta primers. The protocol was immunoSEQ multiplex PCR, while the TCRdb copy is restricted to in-frame clones and leaves out a portion. This table holds about 130,000 clones, 65% to 90% found once. Input material: PBMCs. These receptors were collected from a male donor in good health and CMV-seropositive.

This clone was found once. CDR3 region: CASSLGTGGWETQYF. CDR3 DNA: TGTGCCAGCAGCTTAGGGACAGGTGGCTGGGAGACCCAGTACTTC. The chain joins TRBV13 to TRBJ2-5; a weak D match, TRBD1 (6 bases). Trimming cost V 0 bases and J 5 bases, with 13 bases left between them. Germline lookup yields CDR1 PRHDT and CDR2 FYEKMQ (reference sequence). The CDR3 contains 15 residues.

The chain employs TRBV7-2 and TRBJ2-1; maybe TRBD2 (6 bases). The CDR3 totals 15 residues. V lost 0 bases and J 4 bases, leaving 10 bases between the germline ends. The germline V gene has CDR1 SGHTA and CDR2 FQGNSA. CDR3 sequence: CASSLAVGLYNEQFF. The CDR3 DNA follows: TGTGCCAGCAGCTTAGCAGTGGGACTTTACAATGAGCAGTTCTTC.

The chain is built from TRBV7-2 and TRBJ2-7; TRBD2 agrees at 7 bases. The V gene's germline CDR1 is SGHTA and CDR2 FQGNSA. The J segment lost 3 bases and the V segment lost 2 bases, leaving 4 bases of the junction unmatched. The length of the CDR3 is 14 residues. Here the CDR3 reads CASSLTLAGYEQYF. CDR3 sequence (DNA): TGTGCCAGCAGCTTAACCTTAGCGGGCTACGAGCAGTACTTC.

The sample holds a few counts of this clone. The same CDR3 is also encoded by other DNA sequences in this sample. The chain couples TRBV9 to TRBJ2-7; D gene ambiguous. Trimming removed 3 bases at V and 4 bases at J, with 11 bases between. The CDR3 contains 13 residues. The germline V gene has CDR1 SGDLS and CDR2 YYNGEE. The CDR3 region is CASSAGPSYEQYF. CDR3 nucleotides: TGTGCCAGCAGCGCAGGCCCCTCATACGAGCAGTACTTC.

The rearrangement uses TRBV6-6 and TRBJ2-3; TRBD2 might be the D (7 bases). The germline V gene encodes CDR1 MNHNY and CDR2 SVGAGI (reference sequence). CDR3 length: 16 residues. Trimming took 1 base from V and 1 from J, leaving 12 bases between them. The CDR3 bases are TGTGCCAGCAGTTACTTTCGGGGGGCGGGCACAGATACGCAGTATTTT. It is translated as CASSYFRGAGTDTQYF.

The genes are TRBV6-4 and TRBJ1-6; no clear D gene. The germline V and J ends were trimmed by 3 bases and 11 bases, with 8 bases remaining between them. This CDR3 is built from 12 residues. CDR1 is MRHNA, CDR2 SNTAGT, per germline. The CDR3 DNA follows: TGTGCCAGCAGTGAGGGCCCTGCACCCCTCCACTTT. Its translation is CASSEGPAPLHF.

The genes are TRBV18 and TRBJ2-6, with D possibly TRBD2 on 5 matching bases. V lost 2 bases, J lost 4 bases, and 15 bases lay in between. Germline CDR1 and CDR2: KGHSH and LQKENI. The CDR3 is 17 residues long. Here the CDR3 reads CASSPYLSGNGANVLTF. Here the CDR3 DNA reads TGTGCCAGCTCACCATATCTCTCGGGGAACGGGGCCAACGTCCTGACTTTC.

The chain links TRBV6-6 to TRBJ2-2, with D perhaps matching TRBD2 (5 bases). Germline lookup yields CDR1 MNHNY and CDR2 SVGAGI (reference sequence). V lost 2 bases and J 3 bases, leaving 13 bases between the germline ends. The CDR3 contains 16 residues. In DNA form, the CDR3 reads TGTGCCAGCAGTTACGGGCTAGCTCGCGACACCGGGGAGCTGTTTTTT. Its protein is CASSYGLARDTGELFF.

In its sample, this clone was seen a few times. The J gene is TRBJ1-1, the V gene TRBV5-1; the D is unclear. This CDR3 spans 12 amino acids. Trimming cost V 0 bases and J 5 bases, with 5 bases left between them. Germline CDR1 is SGHRS and CDR2 is YFSETQ. CDR3 sequence: CASSLARTEAFF. DNA for the CDR3: TGCGCCAGCAGCTTGGCGAGGACTGAAGCTTTCTTT. The variable domain in full, completed from reference TRBV5-1 and TRBJ1-1, reads KAGVTQTPRYLIKTRGQQVTLSCSPISGHRSVSWYQQTPGQGLQFLFEYFSETQRNKGNFPGRFSGRQFSNSRSEMNVSTLELGDSALYLCASSLARTEAFFGQGTRLTVV.

In DNA, the CDR3 is TGTGCCAGCAGCTCACTAGCCGGGGAGCTGTTTTTT. Residues: CASSSLAGELFF. V is TRBV7-2 and J is TRBJ2-2; maybe TRBD2 (5 bases). The CDR3 consists of 12 residues. Germline loops: CDR1 SGHTA, CDR2 FQGNSA. The V end lost 4 bases, the J end lost 6 bases, and 6 bases lay between the germline ends. The full variable domain, with the rest looked up from reference TRBV7-2 and TRBJ2-2, is GAGVSQSPSNKVTEKGKDVELRCDPISGHTALYWYRQSLGQGLEFLIYFQGNSAPDKSGLPSDRFSAERTGGSVSTLTIQRTQQEDSAVYLCASSSLAGELFFGEGSRLTVL.

The V call is TRBV10-3, the J call TRBJ2-2; tentative D call: TRBD2 (6 bases). The CDR3 consists of 14 residues. Trimming removed 10 bases at V and 2 bases at J, with 14 bases between. Germline loops: CDR1 ENHRY, CDR2 SYGVKD. The CDR3 is CASGEHLNTGELFF. The CDR3 region has the DNA TGTGCCAGCGGGGAACACTTAAACACCGGGGAGCTGTTTTTT.

The rearrangement joins TRBV21-1 to TRBJ2-4; the table's TRBD1 call for D was not verified on the DNA. TRBV21-1 is recorded as a pseudogene. The CDR3 is 14 amino acids. CDR3 amino acids: CASRAGIAKNSQYF. The CDR3 DNA reads TGTGCCAGCAGGGCAGGGATAGCCAAAAACAGTCAGTACTTC.

On this clone: Additional DNA sequences in this sample encode the identical CDR3. The chain couples TRBV29-1 to TRBJ2-3, with 8 nucleotides matching TRBD2. Per the germline V gene, CDR1 is SQVTM and CDR2 is ANQGSEA. V lost 6 bases, J lost 4 bases, and 3 bases stayed unmatched. The CDR3 totals 12 residues. DNA for the CDR3: TGCAGCGTCGGGGGGGGGCCAGATACGCAGTATTTT. Translating gives CSVGGGPDTQYF.

This chain joins TRBV28 and TRBJ2-1, with 9 positions matching TRBD2. CDR1 is MDHEN and CDR2 is SYDVKM in the germline V gene. The junction had 12 bases not matched to a gene; V was cut back by 3 bases and J by 0 bases. This CDR3 has 19 residues. The CDR3 nucleotides are TGTGCCAGCAGTTTTCGTAGCGGGAGATTCTCTGACTCCTACAATGAGCAGTTCTTC. Amino acids: CASSFRSGRFSDSYNEQFF.

As DNA, the CDR3 is TGTGCCAGCAGTTACTCGAGGGGGTCTGAGCAGTTCTTC. As protein: CASSYSRGSEQFF. The J gene is TRBJ2-1, the V gene TRBV6-5, with TRBD1 as a possible D gene (6 bases). V shed 0 bases and J shed 9 bases, with 9 bases lying between them. The length of the CDR3 is 13 residues. Germline assignment: CDR1 MNHEY and CDR2 SVGAGI.

This clone was counted once. One junction end disagrees with the germline gene, perhaps due to a read error. The genes are TRBV7-3 and TRBJ2-1; 8 bases map to TRBD1. The germline CDR1 and CDR2 sequences are SGHTA and FQGTGA. This CDR3 is 16 amino acids long. For the CDR3, the DNA is TGTGCCAGCAGCACAGGGGCCTCCGGGACAGGTGCTCCTGCAGTCTTC. Amino acid sequence: CASSTGASGTGAPAVF. Complete variable domain (other parts from reference TRBV7-3 and TRBJ2-1): GAGVSQTPSNKVTEKGKYVELRCDPISGHTALYWYRQSLGQGPEFLIYFQGTGAADDSGLPNDRFFAVRPEGSVSTLKIQRTERGDSAVYLCASSTGASGTGAPAVFGPGTRLTVL.

This chain joins TRBV6-4 and TRBJ1-1, with D unclear. The CDR3 is made up of 15 amino acids. Trimming shortened V by 7 bases and J by 1 base, and 16 bases separated the two germline ends. Germline CDR1 reads MRHNA; CDR2 reads SNTAGT. CDR3 DNA: TGTGCCAGCACCCCCCGTGACAAATGGAACACTGAAGCTTTCTTT. It translates to CASTPRDKWNTEAFF.